These T cell receptor beta chains were read from a single sample in a study of tumor-infiltrating lymphocytes in oesophageal squamous cell carcinoma. TCRdb fed the PCR reads into MiXCR, producing one record per CDR3 protein. Among more than 10,000 distinct CDR3 sequences listed, 52% were seen once. The material sequenced was esophageal tumor tissue. The receptors were gathered from a female donor with esophageal squamous cell carcinoma. The CDR3 runs from the conserved cysteine through the conserved F or W. A D gene is named only where the DNA matches it firmly. Not every row has a clone size; where given, it reads once, few, many or a size class.

>12|TRBV7-9|TRBJ2-1|-|-
CASSFLGNEQFF
TGTGCCAGCAGCTTTTTGGGGAATGAGCAGTTCTTC
>17|TRBV28|TRBJ2-7|once|-
CASSLVRTVSSYNEQYF
TGTGCCAGCAGTTTAGTCAGGACGGTGAGCTCCTACAATGAGCAGTACTTC
>16|TRBV7-6|TRBJ1-1|-|-
CASSLLLGGSGTEAFF
TGTGCCAGCAGCTTACTTCTGGGTGGCTCCGGCACTGAAGCTTTCTTT
>13|TRBV10-1|TRBJ2-5|-|TRBD1
CASNDRGLETQYF
TGCGCCAGCAATGACAGGGGTTTAGAGACCCAGTACTTC
>15|TRBV6-1|TRBJ2-7|-|TRBD2
CASSTTSGRYYEQYF
TGTGCCAGCAGCACCACTAGCGGTAGGTACTACGAGCAGTACTTC
>15|TRBV6-4|TRBJ2-1|-|-
CASSDSPDSYNEQFF
TGTGCCAGCAGTGACTCACCCGACTCCTACAATGAGCAGTTCTTC
>15|TRBV5-1|TRBJ1-1|many|TRBD1
CASSYGTAENTEAFF
TGCGCCAGCAGCTATGGGACAGCAGAGAACACTGAAGCTTTCTTT
>14|TRBV7-6|TRBJ2-7|-|TRBD2
CASSLNFGTSEQYF
TGTGCCAGCAGCTTAAACTTCGGGACTAGCGAGCAGTACTTC
>15|TRBV7-3|TRBJ1-6|-|-
CASSLMAGKDSPLHF
TGTGCCAGCAGCTTAATGGCAGGGAAGGATTCACCCCTCCACTTT
>16|TRBV5-6|TRBJ2-5|many|TRBD2
CASSSPGLAGEETQYF
TGTGCCAGCAGTTCCCCGGGACTAGCGGGGGAAGAGACCCAGTACTTC
>15|TRBV28|TRBJ2-1|medium-sized|-
CASSSLLGPQNEQFF
TGTGCCAGCAGTTCCCTGCTCGGCCCACAAAATGAGCAGTTCTTC
>11|TRBV20-1|TRBJ2-1|medium-sized|-
CSASLANEQFF
TGCAGTGCTAGTCTGGCGAATGAGCAGTTCTTC
>14|TRBV7-2|TRBJ2-7|few|-
CASTSQVQAYEQYF
TGTGCCAGCACCTCACAGGTTCAGGCCTACGAGCAGTACTTC
>15|TRBV7-2|TRBJ2-3|-|TRBD1
CASSTLQGSTDTQYF
TGTGCCAGCAGCACTCTACAGGGGAGCACAGATACGCAGTATTTT
>12|TRBV7-4|TRBJ1-4|-|-
CASSLPAEELFF
TGTGCCAGCAGCTTACCAGCGGAAGAACTGTTTTTT
>15|TRBV11-2|TRBJ2-1|-|-
CASSLVPSVYNEQFF
TGTGCCAGCAGCTTAGTTCCTAGCGTCTACAATGAGCAGTTCTTC
>15|TRBV12-3/TRBV12-4|TRBJ1-2|-|-
CASSFKGIGVYGYTF
TGTGCCAGCAGTTTCAAAGGCATCGGGGTTTATGGCTACACCTTC
>15|TRBV5-1|TRBJ1-1|many|TRBD1
CASSLGQGRGTEAFF
TGCGCCAGCAGCTTGGGACAGGGAAGAGGGACTGAAGCTTTCTTT
>16|TRBV7-3|TRBJ2-1|-|TRBD1
CASNDFPGQGTYEQFF
TGTGCCAGCAACGATTTTCCGGGACAGGGGACCTACGAGCAGTTCTTC
>13|TRBV12-5|TRBJ2-5|-|-
CASGLLGSETQYF
TGTGCTAGTGGTTTACTGGGTTCAGAGACCCAGTACTTC
>12|TRBV5-6|TRBJ1-1|many|-
CASFRPDTEAFF
TGTGCCAGCTTCAGGCCGGACACTGAAGCTTTCTTT
>14|TRBV11-2|TRBJ2-1|-|-
CASSSVRDYNEQFF
TGTGCCAGCAGCTCTGTGCGGGACTACAATGAGCAGTTCTTC
>14|TRBV6-1|TRBJ2-7|few|-
CASSEVRRSYEQYF
TGTGCCAGCAGTGAAGTAAGGAGGAGCTACGAGCAGTACTTC
>16|TRBV27|TRBJ2-1|-|-
CASSLRASRSYNEQLF
TGTGCCAGCAGTTTACGGGCCTCGCGCTCCTACAATGAGCAGTTATTC
>15|TRBV6-4|TRBJ2-4|-|TRBD1
CASSGGQGFPSPLHF
TGTGCCAGCAGTGGAGGACAGGGCTTTCCTTCACCCCTCCACTTC
>13|TRBV7-9|TRBJ2-7|-|-
CASSLASRYEQYF
TGTGCCAGCAGCTTAGCTAGTAGGTACGAGCAGTACTTC
>13|TRBV7-2|TRBJ2-1|-|TRBD2
CASSFGGSNEQFF
TGTGCCAGCAGCTTCGGCGGGAGCAATGAGCAGTTCTTC
>14|TRBV7-9|TRBJ2-5|few|-
CASSFYRDKETQYF
TGTGCCAGCAGCTTCTACCGGGATAAAGAGACCCAGTACTTC